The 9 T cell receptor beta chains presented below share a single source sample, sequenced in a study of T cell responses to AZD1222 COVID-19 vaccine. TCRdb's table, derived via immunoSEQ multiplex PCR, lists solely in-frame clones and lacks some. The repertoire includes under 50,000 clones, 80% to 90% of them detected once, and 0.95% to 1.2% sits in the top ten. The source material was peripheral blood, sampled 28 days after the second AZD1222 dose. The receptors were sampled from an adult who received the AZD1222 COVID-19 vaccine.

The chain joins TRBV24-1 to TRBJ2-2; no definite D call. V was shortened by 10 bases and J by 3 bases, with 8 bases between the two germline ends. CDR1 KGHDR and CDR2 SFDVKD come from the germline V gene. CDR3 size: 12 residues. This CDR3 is CATAWDTGELFF. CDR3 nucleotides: TGTGCCACGGCGTGGGACACCGGGGAGCTGTTTTTT.

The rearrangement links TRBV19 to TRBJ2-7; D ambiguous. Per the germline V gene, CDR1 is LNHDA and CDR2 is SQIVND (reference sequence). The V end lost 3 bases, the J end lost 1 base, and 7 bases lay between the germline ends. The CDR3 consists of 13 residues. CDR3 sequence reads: CASSIGPSYEQYF. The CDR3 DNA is TGTGCCAGTAGTATCGGGCCGTCCTACGAGCAGTACTTC.

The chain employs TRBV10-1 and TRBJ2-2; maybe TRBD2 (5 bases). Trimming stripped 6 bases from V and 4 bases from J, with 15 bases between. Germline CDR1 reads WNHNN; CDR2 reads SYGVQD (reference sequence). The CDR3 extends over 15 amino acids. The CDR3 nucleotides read TGCGCCAGCAGGGAGGATGGGTCGATCACCGGGGAGCTGTTTTTT. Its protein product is CASREDGSITGELFF.

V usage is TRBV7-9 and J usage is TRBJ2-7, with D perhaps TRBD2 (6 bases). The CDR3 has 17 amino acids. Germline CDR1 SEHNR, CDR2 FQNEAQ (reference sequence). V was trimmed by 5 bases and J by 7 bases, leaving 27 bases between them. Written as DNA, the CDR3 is TGTGCCAGCAGCATATCATTACAAGGGACTCACGCTTGGGAGCAGTACTTC. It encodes CASSISLQGTHAWEQYF. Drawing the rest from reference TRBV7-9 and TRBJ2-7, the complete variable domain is DTGVSQNPRHKITKRGQNVTFRCDPISEHNRLYWYRQTLGQGPEFLTYFQNEAQLEKSRLLSDRFSAERPKGSFSTLEIQRTEQGDSAMYLCASSISLQGTHAWEQYFGPGTRLTVT.

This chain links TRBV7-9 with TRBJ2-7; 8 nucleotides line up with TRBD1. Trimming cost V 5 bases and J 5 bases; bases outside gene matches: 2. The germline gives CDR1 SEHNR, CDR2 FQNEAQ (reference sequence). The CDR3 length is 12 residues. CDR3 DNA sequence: TGTGCCAGCAGCAGGACAGGGAACGAGCAGTACTTC. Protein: CASSRTGNEQYF.

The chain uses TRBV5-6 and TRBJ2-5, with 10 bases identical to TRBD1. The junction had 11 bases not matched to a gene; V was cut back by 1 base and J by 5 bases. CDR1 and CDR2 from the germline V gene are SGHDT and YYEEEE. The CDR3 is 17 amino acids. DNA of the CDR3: TGTGCCAGCAGCTTGACGTTGGGACAGGGGCTTTGGGAGACCCAGTACTTC. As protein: CASSLTLGQGLWETQYF.

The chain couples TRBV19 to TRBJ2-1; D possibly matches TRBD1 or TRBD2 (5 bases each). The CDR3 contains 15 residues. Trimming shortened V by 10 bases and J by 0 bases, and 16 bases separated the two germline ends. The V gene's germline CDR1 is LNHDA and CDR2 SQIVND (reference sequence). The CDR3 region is CATQSGPASYNEQFF. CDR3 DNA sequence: TGTGCCACCCAATCGGGGCCTGCCTCCTACAATGAGCAGTTCTTC.

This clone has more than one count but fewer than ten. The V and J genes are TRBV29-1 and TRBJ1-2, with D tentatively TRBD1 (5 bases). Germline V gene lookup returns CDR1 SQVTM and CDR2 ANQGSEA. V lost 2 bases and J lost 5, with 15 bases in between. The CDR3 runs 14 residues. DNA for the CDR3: TGCAGCGTTGAAATTTTTGGGACGGAGTATGGCTACACCTTC. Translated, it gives CSVEIFGTEYGYTF.

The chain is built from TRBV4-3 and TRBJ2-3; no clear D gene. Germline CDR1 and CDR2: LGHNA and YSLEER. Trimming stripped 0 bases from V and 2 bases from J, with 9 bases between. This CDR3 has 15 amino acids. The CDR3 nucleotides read TGCGCCAGCAGCCAAGATACACTATCCACAGATACGCAGTATTTT. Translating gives CASSQDTLSTDTQYF.